The 14 T cell receptor beta chains below come from one sample, sequenced in a study of spatial heterogeneity in lung cancer. The study's findings and limits: Mutation counts in tumors were tracked by counts of expanded intratumoral alpha and beta TCRs.

Time point: sample taken at primary tumor resection. TCRdb re-called the 5' RACE reads with MiXCR, one entry per CDR3 protein. The table has over 8,500 distinct CDR3 sequences, roughly an eighth seen once. These receptors lack a known antigen. The sample here was lung tumor tissue, taken at surgery. These receptors all come from a male donor with early-stage non-small cell lung cancer.

This clonotype was recorded many times. In a library made to pick up alpha chains, this beta chain is a stray read with a size that means little. The chain recombines TRBV7-9 with TRBJ2-7, with 7 bases fitting TRBD1. Germline lookup yields CDR1 SEHNR and CDR2 FQNEAQ (reference sequence). The CDR3 consists of 14 residues. V lost 5 bases, J lost 1 base, and 5 bases stayed unmatched. CDR3 DNA sequence: TGTGCCAGCAGCCTTACAGGGGTTTCCTACGAGCAGTACTTC. Protein: CASSLTGVSYEQYF.

A word on this clonotype: In a library made to pick up alpha chains, this beta chain is a stray read with a size that means little. The chain employs TRBV9 and TRBJ2-1; D possibly corresponds to TRBD2 (6 bases). V lost 2 bases and J 0 bases, leaving 12 bases between the germline ends. The CDR3 is made up of 16 amino acids. Germline V gene lookup returns CDR1 SGDLS and CDR2 YYNGEE. CDR3 protein: CASSVSFGSSYNEQFF. In nucleotides, the CDR3 is TGTGCCAGCAGCGTCAGCTTCGGGAGCTCCTACAATGAGCAGTTCTTC.

The table lists this clonotype with many counts. Found in a library prepared for alpha chains, this beta chain is an off-target read, and its abundance has little meaning. V gene TRBV6-1 combines with J gene TRBJ2-1; possible D gene TRBD2, 7 bases. CDR1 and CDR2 (germline): MNHNS, SASEGT. This CDR3 is 20 amino acids long. V gave up 5 bases and J gave up 1 base, with 27 bases separating them. This chain's CDR3 is CASSKVASTGGARSYNEQFF. In DNA form, the CDR3 reads TGTGCCAGCAGTAAAGTAGCCAGCACGGGGGGCGCCCGGTCCTACAATGAGCAGTTCTTC.

Judged by abundance, this clonotype is medium-sized. For a library built for alpha chains, this beta chain is a stray read; little rests on its size. The chain is built from TRBV20-1 and TRBJ1-2; unclear D gene. The CDR3 covers 13 residues. Germline-derived CDR1 and CDR2 are DFQATT and SNEGSKA (reference sequence). Trimming pared 5 bases from V and 3 bases from J, leaving 13 bases between. The CDR3 DNA reads TGCAGTGCTCCTAGCCTTGGAGACTATGGCTACACCTTC. This codes for CSAPSLGDYGYTF.

By share, this clonotype ranks as medium-sized. A library made for alpha chains picked up this beta chain off target, so its size means little. This chain uses TRBV5-1 with TRBJ1-5, with a weak D call TRBD1 (5 bases). CDR1 and CDR2 from the germline V gene are SGHRS and YFSETQ. This CDR3 spans 15 amino acids. Trimming removed 0 bases at V and 3 bases at J, with 10 bases between. CDR3 DNA: TGCGCCAGCAGCTTGGCGGGACGGGACAATCAGCCCCAGCATTTT. It encodes CASSLAGRDNQPQHF.

The sample holds many counts of this clonotype. Because the library targeted alpha chains, this beta chain is an off-target read whose size means little. V gene TRBV19 combines with J gene TRBJ2-3; 13 bases agree with TRBD2. Germline assignment: CDR1 LNHDA and CDR2 SQIVND (reference sequence). Trimming took 5 bases from V and 4 from J; bases not matched to a gene: 6. The CDR3 runs 16 residues. The CDR3 nucleotides read TGTGCCAGTAGTTCAGGACTAGCGGGAGCTTCAGATACGCAGTATTTT. Its translation: CASSSGLAGASDTQYF.

This clonotype was seen repeatedly, ten times or more. With the library built for alpha chains, this beta chain is off target and its frequency is not meaningful. The chain links TRBV5-1 to TRBJ1-1, with 8 nucleotides matching TRBD1. The CDR3 extends over 14 amino acids. Trimming cost V 4 bases and J 9 bases; bases outside gene matches: 11. From germline, CDR1 is SGHRS and CDR2 YFSETQ. CDR3 amino acids: CASSTGQGDMKAFF. CDR3 sequence (DNA): TGCGCCAGCAGCACCGGACAGGGAGATATGAAAGCTTTCTTT.

A remark on this clonotype: This beta chain is a stray read from a library made for alpha chains; its abundance is not meaningful. The genes are TRBV20-1 and TRBJ1-1; D gene uncertain. This CDR3 spans 14 amino acids. In germline, CDR1 is DFQATT, CDR2 SNEGSKA (reference sequence). The V and J ends lost 2 bases and 0 bases respectively, with 10 bases between them. The CDR3 reads CSARLVLMNTEAFF. As DNA, the CDR3 is TGCAGTGCTAGACTAGTGCTTATGAACACTGAAGCTTTCTTT.

This clonotype counts as medium-sized (0.01 to 0.1%). This beta chain is a stray read from a library made for alpha chains; its abundance is not meaningful. This chain joins TRBV27 and TRBJ1-4; perhaps TRBD1 as D (5 bases). The CDR3 is made up of 15 amino acids. Deletions cut 6 bases from V and 5 bases from J, with 16 bases between. CDR1 is MNHEY and CDR2 is SMNVEV in the germline V gene (reference sequence). The CDR3 DNA sequence: TGTGCCAGCAGGGTTTGGGGGAGGACAAATGAAAAACTGTTTTTT. Translating it yields CASRVWGRTNEKLFF. Full variable domain (missing parts from reference TRBV27 and TRBJ1-4): EAQVTQNPRYLITVTGKKLTVTCSQNMNHEYMSWYRQDPGLGLRQIYYSMNVEVTDKGDVPEGYKVSRKEKRNFPLILESPSPNQTSLYFCASRVWGRTNEKLFFGSGTQLSVL.

About this clonotype itself: Because the library targeted alpha chains, this beta chain is an off-target read whose size means little. The V call is TRBV5-4, the J call TRBJ2-1, with 10 bases lining up with TRBD2. Unmatched junction bases numbered 5, after V lost 3 bases and J lost 8 bases. Germline V gene data show CDR1 as SGHNT and CDR2 as YYREEE (reference sequence). The CDR3 has 14 residues. CDR3 in amino acids: CASSSAGGRDEQFF. For the CDR3, the DNA is TGTGCCAGCAGCTCAGCGGGAGGGAGGGATGAGCAGTTCTTC.

In this sample, this clonotype turned up many times. This beta chain is a stray read from a library made for alpha chains; its abundance is not meaningful. The chain employs TRBV4-2 and TRBJ2-7, with TRBD2 matching over 11 bases. Germline V lookup: CDR1 LGHNA, CDR2 YNFKEQ. V lost 4 bases, J lost 2 bases, and 7 bases stayed unmatched. The CDR3 spans 16 residues. CDR3 bases: TGTGCCAGCAGCCTACGGACTAGCGGGTACCCCTACGAGCAGTACTTC. Translation gives CASSLRTSGYPYEQYF.

With respect to this clonotype: This beta chain is off target for a library built for alpha chains, so its abundance means little. The chain joins TRBV3-1 to TRBJ1-1, with D uncertain. This CDR3 has 13 amino acids. Germline CDR1 LGHDT, CDR2 YNNKEL (reference sequence). Trimming cost V 5 bases and J 1 base, with 8 bases left between them. CDR3 in amino acids: CASSGQENTEAFF. In DNA form, the CDR3 reads TGTGCCAGCAGCGGGCAGGAGAACACTGAAGCTTTCTTT.

This clonotype is medium-sized. This beta chain is a stray read from a library made for alpha chains; its abundance is not meaningful. The V and J genes are TRBV10-3 and TRBJ2-7; 8 nucleotides line up with TRBD2. Germline V gives CDR1 ENHRY, CDR2 SYGVKD. With 0 bases clipped from V and 4 bases from J, the junction kept 5 bases outside the gene matches. CDR3 length: 15 residues. CDR3 sequence reads: CAISESREGGYEQYF. The CDR3 nucleotides read TGTGCCATCAGTGAGTCCCGGGAGGGGGGTTACGAGCAGTACTTC.

The table lists this clonotype with many counts. This beta chain is an off-target read within a library intended for alpha chains, so its frequency means little. The gene calls are TRBV29-1 and TRBJ2-1; 8 bases agree with TRBD2. Germline values: CDR1 SQVTM, CDR2 ANQGSEA. The V segment lost 5 bases and the J segment 0 bases; nucleotides outside the gene matches: 15. The CDR3 sequence is 18 residues long. CDR3 sequence: CSVISTSALTSSYNEQFF. CDR3 in DNA: TGCAGCGTTATCTCGACTAGCGCCTTGACGAGCTCCTACAATGAGCAGTTCTTC.